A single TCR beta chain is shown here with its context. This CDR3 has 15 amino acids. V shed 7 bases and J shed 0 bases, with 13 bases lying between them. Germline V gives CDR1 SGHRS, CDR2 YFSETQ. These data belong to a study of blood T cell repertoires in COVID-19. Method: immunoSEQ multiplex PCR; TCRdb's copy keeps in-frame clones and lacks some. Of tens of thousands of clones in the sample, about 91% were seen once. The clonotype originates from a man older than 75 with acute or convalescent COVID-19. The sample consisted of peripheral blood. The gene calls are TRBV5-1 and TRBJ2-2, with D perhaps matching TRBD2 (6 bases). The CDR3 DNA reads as TGCGCCAGCCGGGAGATGGAGACGAACACCGGGGAGCTGTTTTTT. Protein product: CASREMETNTGELFF.